The sequence of this TCR beta chain was determined in a study of blood T cell repertoires in COVID-19. The wider study: Samples taken during acute and convalescent COVID-19 were collected in the United States, Italy and Spain.

Assay: immunoSEQ multiplex PCR; the TCRdb copy retains only in-frame clones and omits some. The data contain about 98,000 clones, about 91% of them singletons. CDR3 length: 14 residues. Trimming cost V 9 bases and J 0 bases, with 9 bases left between them. Germline values: CDR1 LNHDA, CDR2 SQIVND (reference sequence). The receptor comes from a man between 18 and 35 years old with acute or convalescent COVID-19. This chain connects TRBV19 to TRBJ2-6, with a possible D match to TRBD1 (5 bases). Material for sequencing was peripheral blood. CDR3 in DNA: TGTGCCAGCGAGACAGCCTCTGGGGCCAACGTCCTGACTTTC. It encodes CASETASGANVLTF. The variable domain in full, with the rest retrieved from reference TRBV19 and TRBJ2-6, is DGGITQSPKYLFRKEGQNVTLSCEQNLNHDAMYWYRQDPGQGLRLIYYSQIVNDFQKGDIAEGYSVSREKKESFPLTVTSAQKNPTAFYLCASETASGANVLTFGAGSRLTVL.